This T cell receptor beta chain came from a study of blood T cells in healthy people across ages. A second PCR, run for roughly 7 to 12 cycles, used a sample-barcoded 5' primer plus a J-beta primer mix. TCRdb reprocessed the 5' RACE reads with MiXCR, giving one entry per CDR3 protein. The data show around 850,000 distinct CDR3 sequences, 30% to 45% seen once. The sample holds many counts of this clonotype. Sequencing was performed on blood. The clonotype comes from a man aged 18 to 29 in good health.

In nucleotides, the CDR3 is TGTGCCAGCAGTTCCGAACCCGTCCGATTGTCTGGGGCCAACGTCCTGACTTTC. Protein: CASSSEPVRLSGANVLTF. The gene calls are TRBV27 and TRBJ2-6; D gene ambiguous. V was trimmed by 4 bases and J by 1 base, leaving 17 bases between them. The CDR3 is 18 residues long. Germline lookup yields CDR1 MNHEY and CDR2 SMNVEV (reference sequence).